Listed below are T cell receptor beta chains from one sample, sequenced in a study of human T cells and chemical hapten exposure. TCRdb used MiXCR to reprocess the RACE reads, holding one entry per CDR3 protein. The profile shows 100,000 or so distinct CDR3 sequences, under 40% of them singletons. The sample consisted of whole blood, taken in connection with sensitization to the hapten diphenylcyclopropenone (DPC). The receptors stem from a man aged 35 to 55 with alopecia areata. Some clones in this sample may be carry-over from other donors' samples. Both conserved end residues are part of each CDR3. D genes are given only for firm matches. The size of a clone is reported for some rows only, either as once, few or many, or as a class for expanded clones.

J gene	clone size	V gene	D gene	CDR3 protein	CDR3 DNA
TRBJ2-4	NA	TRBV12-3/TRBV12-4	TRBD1	CASTQQGALSNIQYF	TGTGCCAGCACCCAACAGGGGGCCCTCAGCAACATTCAGTACTTC
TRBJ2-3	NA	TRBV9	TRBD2	CASSQGSGALYTDTQYF	TGTGCCAGCAGCCAGGGTAGCGGGGCCCTCTACACAGATACGCAGTATTTT
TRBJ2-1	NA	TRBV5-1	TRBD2	CASRPGLAGQDEQFF	TGCGCCAGCAGGCCCGGGCTAGCGGGTCAGGATGAGCAGTTCTTC
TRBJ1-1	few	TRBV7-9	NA	CASSFVTDFEAFF	TGTGCCAGCAGCTTTGTGACAGATTTTGAAGCTTTCTTT
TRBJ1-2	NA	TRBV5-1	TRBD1	CASSLRTGWGYTF	TGCGCCAGCAGCCTGCGGACAGGGTGGGGCTACACCTTC
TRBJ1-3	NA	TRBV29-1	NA	CSGISGNTIYF	TGCAGCGGCATTTCTGGAAACACCATATATTTT
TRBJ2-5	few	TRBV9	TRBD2	CASSRAGETETQYF	TGTGCCAGCAGCCGAGCGGGAGAAACGGAGACCCAGTACTTC
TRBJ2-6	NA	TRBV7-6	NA	CASSSPLLRANVLTF	TGTGCCAGCAGCTCCCCACTGCTCCGGGCCAACGTCCTGACTTTC
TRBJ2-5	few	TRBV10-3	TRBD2	CAISDSKREQETQYF	TGTGCCATCAGTGATTCGAAGCGGGAGCAAGAGACCCAGTACTTC
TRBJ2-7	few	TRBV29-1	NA	CSVDWGREQYF	TGCAGCGTTGACTGGGGGCGCGAGCAGTACTTC
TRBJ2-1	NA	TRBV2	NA	CASRSNEQFF	TGTGCCAGCAGAAGCAATGAGCAGTTCTTC
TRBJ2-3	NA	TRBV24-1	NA	CATSDFGRLTSTDTQYF	TGTGCCACCAGTGATTTTGGGCGGCTGACGAGCACAGATACGCAGTATTTT
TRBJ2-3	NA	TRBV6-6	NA	CASSYAGDTQYF	TGTGCCAGCAGTTACGCCGGAGATACGCAGTATTTT
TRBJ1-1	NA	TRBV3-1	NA	CASSQNVRDGEAFF	TGTGCCAGCAGTCAAAACGTTCGAGACGGTGAAGCTTTCTTT
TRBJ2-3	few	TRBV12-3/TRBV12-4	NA	CASTLTASTDTQYF	TGTGCCAGCACCCTAACCGCAAGCACAGATACGCAGTATTTT
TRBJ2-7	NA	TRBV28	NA	CASNSLEFTGGGHEQYF	TGTGCCAGCAACTCCCTCGAGTTCACAGGGGGGGGTCACGAGCAGTACTTC
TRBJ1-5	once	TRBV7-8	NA	CASSLALKGDQPQHF	TGTGCCAGCAGCTTAGCGCTCAAGGGGGATCAGCCCCAGCATTTT
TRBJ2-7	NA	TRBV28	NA	CASSSGQFTAYEQYF	TGTGCCAGCAGTTCCGGACAGTTTACAGCCTACGAGCAGTACTTC
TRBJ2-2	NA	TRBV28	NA	CASSLSGAGWLNTGELFF	TGTGCCAGCAGTTTATCAGGGGCAGGGTGGCTGAACACCGGGGAGCTGTTTTTT
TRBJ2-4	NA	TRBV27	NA	CASSLSIPGLAKNIQYF	TGTGCCAGCAGTTTATCGATTCCGGGACTAGCCAAAAACATTCAGTACTTC
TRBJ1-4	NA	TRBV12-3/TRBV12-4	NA	CASSPSWAAEEKLFF	TGTGCCAGCAGTCCTTCTTGGGCGGCGGAGGAAAAACTGTTTTTT
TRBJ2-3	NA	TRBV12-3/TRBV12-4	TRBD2	CATRHSGIYTDTQYF	TGTGCCACACGACATAGCGGGATATATACAGATACGCAGTATTTT
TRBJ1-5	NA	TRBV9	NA	CASSVGGPNQPQHF	TGTGCCAGCAGCGTAGGGGGTCCAAATCAGCCCCAGCATTTT
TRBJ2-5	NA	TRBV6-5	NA	CASSYSSWRGETQYF	TGTGCCAGCAGTTACTCGAGCTGGCGAGGCGAGACCCAGTACTTC
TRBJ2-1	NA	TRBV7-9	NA	CASSLRRGFISYNEQFF	TGTGCCAGCAGCTTAAGGAGGGGGTTTATTTCCTACAATGAGCAGTTCTTC